The rows below give T cell receptor beta chains drawn from one sample of a study of T cell responses to AZD1222 COVID-19 vaccine. Generated by immunoSEQ multiplex PCR, the TCRdb table keeps only in-frame clones and is missing some. The data contain 45,000 to 70,000 clones, more than 70% of them singletons. The material sequenced was peripheral blood, taken 28 days after the second AZD1222 dose. Receptor source: an adult who received the AZD1222 COVID-19 vaccine. Both conserved end residues are part of each CDR3. D genes are given only for firm matches. Size tells how often a clone was seen (once, few, many) or the class of an expanded clone, and some rows leave it out.

-	-	TRBJ2-7	TRBV13	TGTGCCAGCAGCCAATCGGGCACCTCCTACGAGCAGTACTTC	CASSQSGTSYEQYF
-	-	TRBJ2-1	TRBV6-5	TGTGCCAGCAGTCTTACTAGCCGGAGCAAAAATGAGCAGTTCTTC	CASSLTSRSKNEQFF
TRBD2	-	TRBJ2-1	TRBV7-8	TGTGCCAGCAGCTTAGCGCGGGAGGGCCTCGATGAGCAGTTCTTC	CASSLAREGLDEQFF
-	-	TRBJ1-2	TRBV12-3/TRBV12-4	TGTGCCAGCAGTCTTTACAGGGACTATGGCTACACCTTC	CASSLYRDYGYTF
-	-	TRBJ1-1	TRBV7-9	TGTGCCAGCATCCAGAACATGAACACTGAAGCTTTCTTT	CASIQNMNTEAFF
-	-	TRBJ2-7	TRBV19	TGTGCCAGTAGTATTGTCCCTTTTATTTACGAGCAGTACTTC	CASSIVPFIYEQYF
-	-	TRBJ1-4	TRBV7-9	TGTGCCAGCAGCTTGAGTGGTGGCTCTAATGAAAAACTGTTTTTT	CASSLSGGSNEKLFF
TRBD2	-	TRBJ2-7	TRBV7-2	TGTGCCAGCAGGTTCGGACTAGCGGGTCTTTACGAGCAGTACTTC	CASRFGLAGLYEQYF
-	-	TRBJ1-2	TRBV2	TGTGCCAGCAGTGATGGGGCGGAGGATTATGGCTACACCTTC	CASSDGAEDYGYTF
TRBD2	-	TRBJ2-3	TRBV29-1	TGCAGCGTTGATAGACTAGCGGGAGTTAAGGGAACAGATACGCAGTATTTT	CSVDRLAGVKGTDTQYF
-	large	TRBJ2-7	TRBV28	TGTGCCAGCAGTTCGAAGGGCTGGCCCTACGAGCAGTACTTC	CASSSKGWPYEQYF
-	-	TRBJ2-2	TRBV4-1	TGCGCCAGCAGCCCCAGGGGCGTGGACACCGGGGAGCTGTTTTTT	CASSPRGVDTGELFF
-	-	TRBJ1-4	TRBV25-1	TGTGCCAGCCCTTCGGGGATCAGGGTGAATTGTGAAAAACTGTTTTTT	CASPSGIRVNCEKLFF
TRBD2	-	TRBJ2-2	TRBV30	TGTGCCTGCCCGACTAGCGGGAGGGCCGGGGAGCTGTTTTTT	CACPTSGRAGELFF
TRBD2	-	TRBJ2-1	TRBV11-2	TGTGCCAGCAGCTTAGATGTAGGACTAGCGGGGCATGAGCAGTTCTTC	CASSLDVGLAGHEQFF
-	-	TRBJ2-7	TRBV18	TGTGCCAGCTCACCGCCTAAGGGGGTAGGTATGGCGGAGCAGTACTTC	CASSPPKGVGMAEQYF
-	-	TRBJ1-3	TRBV7-2	TGTGCCAGCAGCTCCCCTCCGGGAAACACCATATATTTT	CASSSPPGNTIYF
-	-	TRBJ1-1	TRBV11-3	TGTGCCAGCAGCTTCAGGGACCTGAACACTGAAGCTTTCTTT	CASSFRDLNTEAFF
-	-	TRBJ2-4	TRBV5-4	TGTGCCAGCAGCTTATTTGCGGGCGGGGTGCAAAACATTCAGTACTTC	CASSLFAGGVQNIQYF
TRBD2	-	TRBJ2-3	TRBV6-5	TGTGCCAGCAGGGTAGCGGGAGGGCCGACAGATACGCAGTATTTT	CASRVAGGPTDTQYF